This T cell receptor beta chain originates from a study of blood T cell repertoires in COVID-19. TCRdb keeps only in-frame clones here, not all; method: immunoSEQ multiplex PCR. The sample gives just over 250,000 clones, about 89% of which show up once; roughly 2.5% is in the top ten. This CDR3 contains 13 residues. Germline V gene data show CDR1 as SNHLY and CDR2 as FYNNEI. The V and J ends lost 7 bases and 8 bases, in that order; junction bases with no gene match: 8. Sequenced material: peripheral blood. The gene calls are TRBV2 and TRBJ1-5; 7 nucleotides match TRBD1. This clonotype was obtained from a woman between 45 and 65 years old with acute or convalescent COVID-19. CDR3 bases: TGTGCCAGCAAACTACAGGGGACGAAGCCCCAGCATTTT. It specifies CASKLQGTKPQHF.